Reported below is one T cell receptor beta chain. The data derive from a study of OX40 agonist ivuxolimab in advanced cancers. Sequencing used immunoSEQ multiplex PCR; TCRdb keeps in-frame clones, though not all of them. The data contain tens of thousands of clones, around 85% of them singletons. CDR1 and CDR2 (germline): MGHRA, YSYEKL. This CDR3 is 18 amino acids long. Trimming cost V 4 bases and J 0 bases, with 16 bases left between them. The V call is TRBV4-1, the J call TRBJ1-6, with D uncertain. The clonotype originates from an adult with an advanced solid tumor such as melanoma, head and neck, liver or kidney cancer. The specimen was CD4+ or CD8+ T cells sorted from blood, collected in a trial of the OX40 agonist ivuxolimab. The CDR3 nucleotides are TGCGCCAGCAGCCGTAAGGTAGCCCGGGACTCCTATAATTCACCCCTCCACTTT. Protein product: CASSRKVARDSYNSPLHF.